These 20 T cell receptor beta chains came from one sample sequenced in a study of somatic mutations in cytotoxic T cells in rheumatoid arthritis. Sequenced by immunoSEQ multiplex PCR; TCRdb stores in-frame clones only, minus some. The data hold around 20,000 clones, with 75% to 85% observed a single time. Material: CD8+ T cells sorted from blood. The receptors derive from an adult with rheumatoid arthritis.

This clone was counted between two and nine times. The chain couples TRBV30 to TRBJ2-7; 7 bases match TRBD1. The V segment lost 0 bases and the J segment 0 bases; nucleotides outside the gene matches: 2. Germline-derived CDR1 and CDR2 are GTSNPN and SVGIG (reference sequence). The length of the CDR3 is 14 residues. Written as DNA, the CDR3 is TGTGCCTGGAGTGTCCGGGACAGCTCCTACGAGCAGTACTTC. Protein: CAWSVRDSSYEQYF.

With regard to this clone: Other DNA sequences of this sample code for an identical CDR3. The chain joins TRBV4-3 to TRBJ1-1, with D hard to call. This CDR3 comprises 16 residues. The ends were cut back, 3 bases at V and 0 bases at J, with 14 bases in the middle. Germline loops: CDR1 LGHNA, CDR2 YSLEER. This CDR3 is CASSQDHDLLNTEAFF. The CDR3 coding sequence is TGCGCCAGCAGCCAGGATCACGACCTATTGAACACTGAAGCTTTCTTT.

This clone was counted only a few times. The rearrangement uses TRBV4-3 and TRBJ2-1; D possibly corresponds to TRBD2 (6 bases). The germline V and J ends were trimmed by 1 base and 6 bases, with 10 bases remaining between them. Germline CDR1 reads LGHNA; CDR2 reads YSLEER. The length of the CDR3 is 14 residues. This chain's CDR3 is CASSQGWGVNEQFF. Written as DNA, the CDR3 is TGCGCCAGCAGCCAAGGTTGGGGGGTCAATGAGCAGTTCTTC.

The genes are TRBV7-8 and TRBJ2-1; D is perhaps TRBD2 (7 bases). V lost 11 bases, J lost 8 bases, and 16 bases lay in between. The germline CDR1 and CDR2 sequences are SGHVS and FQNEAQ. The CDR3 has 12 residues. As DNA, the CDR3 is TGTGCCGTCCCGGGGGGCAACCATGAGCAGTTCTTC. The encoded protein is CAVPGGNHEQFF. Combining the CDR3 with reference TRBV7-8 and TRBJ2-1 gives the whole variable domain GAGVSQSPRYKVAKRGQDVALRCDPISGHVSLFWYQQALGQGPEFLTYFQNEAQLDKSGLPSDRFFAERPEGSVSTLKIQRTQQEDSAVYLCAVPGGNHEQFFGPGTRLTVL.

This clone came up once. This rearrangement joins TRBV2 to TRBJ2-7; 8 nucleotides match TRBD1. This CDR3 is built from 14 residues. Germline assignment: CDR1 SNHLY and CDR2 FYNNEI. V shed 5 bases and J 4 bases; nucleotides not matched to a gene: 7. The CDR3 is CASSPRDRSYEQYF. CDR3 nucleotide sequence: TGTGCCAGCAGTCCACGGGACAGGAGTTACGAGCAGTACTTC.

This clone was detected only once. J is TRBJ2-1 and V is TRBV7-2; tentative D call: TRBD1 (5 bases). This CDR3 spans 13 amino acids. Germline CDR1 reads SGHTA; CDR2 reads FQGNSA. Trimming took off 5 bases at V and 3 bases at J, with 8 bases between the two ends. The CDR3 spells CASSPDSYNEQFF. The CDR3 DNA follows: TGTGCCAGCAGCCCAGACAGCTACAATGAGCAGTTCTTC.

The CDR3 spells CASSPSEEISYNEQFF. The CDR3 region has the DNA TGTGCCAGCAGCCCCTCGGAGGAAATCTCCTACAATGAGCAGTTCTTC. The V gene is TRBV4-2, the J gene TRBJ2-1; D is possibly TRBD2 (5 bases). V was clipped by 4 bases and J by 0 bases, with 13 bases between them. The CDR3 consists of 16 residues. Germline CDR1 LGHNA, CDR2 YNFKEQ.

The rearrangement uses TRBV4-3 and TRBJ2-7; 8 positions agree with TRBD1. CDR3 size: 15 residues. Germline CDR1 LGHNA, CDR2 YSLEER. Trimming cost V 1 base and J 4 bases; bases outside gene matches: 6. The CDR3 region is CASSQVPGGSYEQYF. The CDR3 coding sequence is TGCGCCAGCAGCCAAGTCCCAGGGGGCTCTTACGAGCAGTACTTC.

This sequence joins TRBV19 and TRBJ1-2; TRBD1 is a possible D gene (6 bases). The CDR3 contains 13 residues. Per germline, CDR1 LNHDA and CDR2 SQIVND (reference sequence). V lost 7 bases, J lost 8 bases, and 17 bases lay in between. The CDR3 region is CASTRGGASGYTF. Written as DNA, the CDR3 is TGTGCCAGTACTAGGGGGGGGGCGTCGGGCTACACCTTC.

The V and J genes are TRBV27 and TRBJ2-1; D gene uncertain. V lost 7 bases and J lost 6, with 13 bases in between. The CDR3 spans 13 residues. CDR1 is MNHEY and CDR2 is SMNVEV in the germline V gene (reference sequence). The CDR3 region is CASTPDISNEQFF. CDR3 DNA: TGTGCCAGCACCCCCGACATTTCCAATGAGCAGTTCTTC.

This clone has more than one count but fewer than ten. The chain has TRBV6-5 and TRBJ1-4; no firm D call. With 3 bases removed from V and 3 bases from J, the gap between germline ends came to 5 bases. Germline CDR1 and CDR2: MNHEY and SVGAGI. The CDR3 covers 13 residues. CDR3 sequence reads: CASSYQPNEKLFF. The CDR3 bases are TGTGCCAGCAGTTATCAGCCTAATGAAAAACTGTTTTTT.

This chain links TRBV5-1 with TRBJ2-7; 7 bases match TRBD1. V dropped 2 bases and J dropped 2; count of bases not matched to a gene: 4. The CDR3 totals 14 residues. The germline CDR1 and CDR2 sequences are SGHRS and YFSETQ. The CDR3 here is CASSLNDRAYEQYF. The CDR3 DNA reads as TGCGCCAGCAGCTTAAATGACAGGGCCTACGAGCAGTACTTC.

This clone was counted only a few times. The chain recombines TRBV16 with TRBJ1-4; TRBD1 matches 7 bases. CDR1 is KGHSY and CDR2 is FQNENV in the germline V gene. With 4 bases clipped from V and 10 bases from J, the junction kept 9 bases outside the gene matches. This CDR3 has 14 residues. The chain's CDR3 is CASSLKGAQGKLFF. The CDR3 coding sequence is TGTGCCAGCAGCCTCAAGGGGGCTCAAGGAAAACTGTTTTTT.

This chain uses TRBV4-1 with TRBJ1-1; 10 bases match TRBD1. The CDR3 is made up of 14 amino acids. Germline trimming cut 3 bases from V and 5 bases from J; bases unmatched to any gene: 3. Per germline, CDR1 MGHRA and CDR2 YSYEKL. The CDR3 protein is CASSHGQGGTEAFF. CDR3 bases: TGCGCCAGCAGCCATGGACAGGGGGGGACTGAAGCTTTCTTT.

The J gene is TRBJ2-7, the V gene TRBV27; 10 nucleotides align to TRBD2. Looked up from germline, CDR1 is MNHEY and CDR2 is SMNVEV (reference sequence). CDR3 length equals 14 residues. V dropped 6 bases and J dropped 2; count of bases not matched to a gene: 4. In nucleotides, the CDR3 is TGTGCCAGCAGCCCCGGGACTAGCGCCTACGAGCAGTACTTC. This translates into CASSPGTSAYEQYF.

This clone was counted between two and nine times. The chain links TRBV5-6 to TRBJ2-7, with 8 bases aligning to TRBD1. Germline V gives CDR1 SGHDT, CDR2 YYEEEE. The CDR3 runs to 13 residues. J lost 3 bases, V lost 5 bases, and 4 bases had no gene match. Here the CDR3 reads CASSLTGDYEQYF. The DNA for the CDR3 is TGTGCCAGCAGTCTGACAGGGGACTACGAGCAGTACTTC.

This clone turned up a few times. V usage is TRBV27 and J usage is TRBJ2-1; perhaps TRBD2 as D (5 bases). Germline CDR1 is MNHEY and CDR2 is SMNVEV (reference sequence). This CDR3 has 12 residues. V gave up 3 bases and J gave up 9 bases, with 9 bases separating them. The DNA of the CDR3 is TGTGCCAGCAGTTTCGGTCGGGGTGAGCAGTTCTTC. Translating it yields CASSFGRGEQFF.

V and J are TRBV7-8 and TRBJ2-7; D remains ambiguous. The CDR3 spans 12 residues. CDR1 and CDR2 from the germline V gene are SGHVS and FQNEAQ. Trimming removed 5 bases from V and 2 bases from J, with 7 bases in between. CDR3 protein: CASSEPTYEQYF. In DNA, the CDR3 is TGTGCCAGCAGCGAGCCGACCTACGAGCAGTACTTC.

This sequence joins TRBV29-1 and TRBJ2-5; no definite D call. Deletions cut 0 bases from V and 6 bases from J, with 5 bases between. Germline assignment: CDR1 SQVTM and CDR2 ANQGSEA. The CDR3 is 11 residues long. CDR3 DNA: TGCAGCGTTGAAGAGGTCCAGACCCAGTACTTC. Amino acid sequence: CSVEEVQTQYF.

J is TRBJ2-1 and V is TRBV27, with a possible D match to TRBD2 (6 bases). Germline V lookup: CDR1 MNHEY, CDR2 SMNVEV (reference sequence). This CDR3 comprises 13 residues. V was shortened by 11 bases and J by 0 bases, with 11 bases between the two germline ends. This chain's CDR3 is CASLGGSYNEQFF. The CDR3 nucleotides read TGTGCCTCCCTCGGGGGCTCCTACAATGAGCAGTTCTTC.